These T cell receptor beta chains were read from a single sample in a study of T-cell reconstitution after alpha-beta-depleted transplantation in children. TCRdb recomputed calls from the PCR reads with MiXCR, one row per CDR3 protein. Of some 550,000 distinct CDR3 sequences in the sample, about 18% are singletons; the top ten hold less than 4%. The sample consisted of PBMCs from the stem cell graft donor, taken from the stem cell graft. The receptor source for this set is a human donor who donated a stem cell graft to a child with acute lymphoblastic leukemia. CDR3s include the opening cysteine and the closing phenylalanine or tryptophan. The D gene is left open where the match is weak. Only part of the rows carry a size: once, few, many, or a class if the clone is expanded.

J,size,V,D,DNA,CDR3
TRBJ2-1,NA,TRBV4-2,NA,TGTGCCAGCAGCCTCCAAAGTATGGGCCCAAGCTCCTACAATGAGCAGTTCTTC,CASSLQSMGPSSYNEQFF
TRBJ1-6,NA,TRBV3-1,NA,TGTGCCAGCAGCTCCGTCGGGACGCTAACTTCACCCCTCCACTTT,CASSSVGTLTSPLHF
TRBJ2-7,many,TRBV7-2,TRBD2,TGTGCCAGCAGCCTTGGGACTAGCCCGTCCTACGAGCAGTACTTC,CASSLGTSPSYEQYF
TRBJ2-7,many,TRBV12-3/TRBV12-4,TRBD1,TGTGCCAGCAGTTCCGGGACAGGGTACGAGCAGTACTTC,CASSSGTGYEQYF
TRBJ1-3,few,TRBV15,NA,TGTGCCACCAGCAGAGATAAGTCCTATGGGAACACCATATATTTT,CATSRDKSYGNTIYF
TRBJ2-1,few,TRBV20-1,NA,TGCAGTGCTAGCGTACGGAAGTCCTACAATGAGCAGTTCTTC,CSASVRKSYNEQFF
TRBJ2-5,NA,TRBV7-2,TRBD2,TGTGCCCATCGGGGCGGGAGATACCAAGAGACCCAGTACTTC,CAHRGGRYQETQYF
TRBJ1-1,NA,TRBV2,TRBD1,TGTGCCGGAGACAGGGACACTGAAGCTTTCTTT,CAGDRDTEAFF
TRBJ2-5,many,TRBV5-1,NA,TGCGCCAGCAGCTTGGGGTTGGAGACCCAGTACTTC,CASSLGLETQYF
TRBJ2-2,few,TRBV7-2,NA,TGTGCCAGCAGCTTAGACGCAAACGCGGCCAGCAGGGAGCTGTTTTTT,CASSLDANAASRELFF
TRBJ1-1,NA,TRBV12-3/TRBV12-4,NA,TGTGCCAGCAGTTTAAAACGGGGATCGGTCACTGAAGCTTTCTTT,CASSLKRGSVTEAFF
TRBJ2-2,NA,TRBV5-1,NA,TGCGCCAGCAGCTTGACACGTTTGGGGTCCACCGGGGAGCTGTTTTTT,CASSLTRLGSTGELFF
TRBJ2-1,few,TRBV18,TRBD2,TGTGCTAGCTCCCCTCTAGCGGGAGTTAACAATGAGCAGTTCTTC,CASSPLAGVNNEQFF
TRBJ2-3,NA,TRBV2,TRBD2,TGTGCCAGCAGACCCAGGACTAGCTCTGGAGATACGCAGTATTTT,CASRPRTSSGDTQYF
TRBJ2-4,few,TRBV20-1,NA,TGCAGTGCTAGAGCCAGCCTAGGAAACATTCAGTACTTC,CSARASLGNIQYF
TRBJ1-4,many,TRBV7-6,TRBD1,TGTGCCAGCAGCCGTACAGGGGATGGGGAAAAACTGTTTTTT,CASSRTGDGEKLFF
TRBJ2-7,NA,TRBV5-1,TRBD2,TGCGCCAGCAGCTTGGTGGCTAGCGGGAGGTGGTACGAGCAGTACTTC,CASSLVASGRWYEQYF
TRBJ2-1,NA,TRBV7-3,NA,TGTGCCAGCAGCTTAAACGTTTTTTCGGGGGATGAGCAGTTCTTC,CASSLNVFSGDEQFF
TRBJ2-7,few,TRBV20-1,NA,TGCAGTGTAACCGGGTTCCTCAACTACGAGCAGTACTTC,CSVTGFLNYEQYF
TRBJ1-1,NA,TRBV4-1,TRBD1,TGCGCCAGCAGCCATCGGACAGGGCGGGGGAACACTGAAGCTTTCTTT,CASSHRTGRGNTEAFF